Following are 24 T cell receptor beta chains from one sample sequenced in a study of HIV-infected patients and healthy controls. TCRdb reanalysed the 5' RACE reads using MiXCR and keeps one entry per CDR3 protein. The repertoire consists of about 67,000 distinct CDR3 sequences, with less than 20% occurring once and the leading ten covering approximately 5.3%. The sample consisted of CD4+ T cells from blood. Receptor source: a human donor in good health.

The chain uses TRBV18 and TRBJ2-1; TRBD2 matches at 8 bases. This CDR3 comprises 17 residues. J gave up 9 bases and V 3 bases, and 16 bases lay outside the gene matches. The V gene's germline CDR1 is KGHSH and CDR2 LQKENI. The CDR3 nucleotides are TGTGCCAGCTCACCCCAGCCGGGTCGGGGGGGCGGAGTTGAGCAGTTCTTC. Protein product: CASSPQPGRGGGVEQFF.

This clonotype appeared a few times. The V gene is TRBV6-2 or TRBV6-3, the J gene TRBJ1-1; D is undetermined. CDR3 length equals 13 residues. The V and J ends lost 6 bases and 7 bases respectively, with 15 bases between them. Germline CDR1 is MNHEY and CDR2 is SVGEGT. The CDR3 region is CASRNTGSDEAFF. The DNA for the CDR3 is TGTGCCAGCAGAAACACGGGTTCCGATGAAGCTTTCTTT.

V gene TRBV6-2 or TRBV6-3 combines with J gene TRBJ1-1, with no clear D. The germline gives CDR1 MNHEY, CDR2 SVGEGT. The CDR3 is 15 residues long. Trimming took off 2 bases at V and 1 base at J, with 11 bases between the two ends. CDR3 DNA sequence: TGTGCCAGCAGTTACAGTTCAGTCTCGAACACTGAAGCTTTCTTT. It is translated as CASSYSSVSNTEAFF.

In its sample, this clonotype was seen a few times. CDR3 residues: CASKTLSTDTQYF. DNA of the CDR3: TGTGCCAGCAAAACCTTGAGCACAGATACGCAGTATTTT. The V and J genes are TRBV27 and TRBJ2-3; D gene unclear. From germline, CDR1 is MNHEY and CDR2 SMNVEV (reference sequence). With 7 bases removed from V and 0 bases from J, the gap between germline ends came to 8 bases. This CDR3 spans 13 amino acids.

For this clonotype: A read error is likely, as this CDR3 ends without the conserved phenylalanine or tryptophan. The CDR3 bases are TGTGCCAGCAGCGAAAACAGGGGGCCCACAGATACGCAGTATTTG. It encodes CASSENRGPTDTQYL. This chain joins TRBV7-2 and TRBJ2-3, with TRBD1 matching over 9 bases. The CDR3 totals 15 residues. V trimming: 5 bases; J trimming: 2 bases; junction bases outside the gene matches: 5. Per germline, CDR1 SGHTA and CDR2 FQGNSA.

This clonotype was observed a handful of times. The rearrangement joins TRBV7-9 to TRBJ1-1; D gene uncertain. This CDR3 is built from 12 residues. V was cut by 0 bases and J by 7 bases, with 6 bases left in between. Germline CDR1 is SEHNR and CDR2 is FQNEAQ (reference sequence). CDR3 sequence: CASSLAWDEAFF. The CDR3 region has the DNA TGTGCCAGCAGCTTAGCGTGGGATGAAGCTTTCTTT.

CDR3 sequence (DNA): TGTGCCAGCTCATCGGGGACGGCACGTACAACCCCCGGAGGTGGGTTCTTC. Its translation is CASSSGTARTTPGGGFF. The chain recombines TRBV18 with TRBJ2-1, with D perhaps TRBD1 or TRBD2 (5 bases each). This CDR3 spans 17 amino acids. CDR1 and CDR2 (germline): KGHSH, LQKENI. Deletions cut 5 bases from V and 15 bases from J, with 32 bases between.

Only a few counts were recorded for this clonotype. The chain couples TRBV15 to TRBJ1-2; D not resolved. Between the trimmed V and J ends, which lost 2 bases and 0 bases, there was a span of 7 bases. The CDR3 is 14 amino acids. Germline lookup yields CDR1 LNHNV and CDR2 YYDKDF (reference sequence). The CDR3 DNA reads TGTGCCACCAGCAGAAATATAGCTAACTATGGCTACACCTTC. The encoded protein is CATSRNIANYGYTF. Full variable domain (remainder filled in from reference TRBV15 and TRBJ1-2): DAMVIQNPRYQVTQFGKPVTLSCSQTLNHNVMYWYQQKSSQAPKLLFHYYDKDFNNEADTPDNFQSRRPNTSFCFLDIRSPGLGDTAMYLCATSRNIANYGYTFGSGTRLTVV.

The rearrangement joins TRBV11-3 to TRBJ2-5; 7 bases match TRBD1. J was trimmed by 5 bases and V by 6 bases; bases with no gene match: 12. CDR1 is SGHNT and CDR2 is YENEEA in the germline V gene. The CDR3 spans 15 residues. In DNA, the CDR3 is TGTGCCAGCAGTACCGGGGCAGGGGGTACGGAGACCCAGTACTTC. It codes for CASSTGAGGTETQYF.

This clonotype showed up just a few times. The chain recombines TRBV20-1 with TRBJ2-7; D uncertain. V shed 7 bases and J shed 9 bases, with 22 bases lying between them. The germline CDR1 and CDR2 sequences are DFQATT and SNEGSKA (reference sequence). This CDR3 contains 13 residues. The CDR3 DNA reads TGCAGTGGATCGGATCGAGGTCCCCTGGGGCAGTACTTC. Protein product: CSGSDRGPLGQYF.

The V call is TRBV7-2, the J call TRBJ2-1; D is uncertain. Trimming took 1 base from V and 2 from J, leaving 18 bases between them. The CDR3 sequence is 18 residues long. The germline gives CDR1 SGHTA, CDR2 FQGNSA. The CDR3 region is CASSLDRAARIPYNEQFF. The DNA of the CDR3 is TGTGCCAGCAGCTTAGATAGGGCGGCTAGGATACCCTACAATGAGCAGTTCTTC.

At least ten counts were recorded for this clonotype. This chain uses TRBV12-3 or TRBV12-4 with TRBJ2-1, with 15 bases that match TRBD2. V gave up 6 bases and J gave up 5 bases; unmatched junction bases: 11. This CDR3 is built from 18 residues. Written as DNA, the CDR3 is TGTGCCAGCAGCCCCCCCAGGACTAGCGGGAGGGACAACAATGAGCAGTTCTTC. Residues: CASSPPRTSGRDNNEQFF.

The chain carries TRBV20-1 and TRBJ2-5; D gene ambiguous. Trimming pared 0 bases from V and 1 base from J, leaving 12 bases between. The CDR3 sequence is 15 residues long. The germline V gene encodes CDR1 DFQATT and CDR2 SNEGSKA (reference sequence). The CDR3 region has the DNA TGCAGTGCTAGAGATTCGCTATCTATCCAAGAGACCCAGTACTTC. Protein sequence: CSARDSLSIQETQYF.

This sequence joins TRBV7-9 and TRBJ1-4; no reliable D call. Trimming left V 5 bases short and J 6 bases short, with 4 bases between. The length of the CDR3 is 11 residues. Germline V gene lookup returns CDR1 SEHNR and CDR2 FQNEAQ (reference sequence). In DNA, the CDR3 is TGTGCCAGCAGCACGTATGAAAAACTGTTTTTT. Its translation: CASSTYEKLFF. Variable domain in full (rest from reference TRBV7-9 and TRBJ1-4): DTGVSQNPRHKITKRGQNVTFRCDPISEHNRLYWYRQTLGQGPEFLTYFQNEAQLEKSRLLSDRFSAERPKGSFSTLEIQRTEQGDSAMYLCASSTYEKLFFGSGTQLSVL.

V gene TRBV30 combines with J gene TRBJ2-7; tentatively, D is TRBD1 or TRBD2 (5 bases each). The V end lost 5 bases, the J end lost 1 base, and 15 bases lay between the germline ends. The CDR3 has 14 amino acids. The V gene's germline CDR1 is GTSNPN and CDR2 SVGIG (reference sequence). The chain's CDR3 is CAWGGVGTSYEQYF. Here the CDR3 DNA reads TGTGCCTGGGGAGGTGTGGGGACGTCCTACGAGCAGTACTTC. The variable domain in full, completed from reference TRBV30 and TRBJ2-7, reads SQTIHQWPATLVQPVGSPLSLECTVEGTSNPNLYWYRQAAGRGLQLLFYSVGIGQISSEVPQNLSASRPQDRQFILSSKKLLLSDSGFYLCAWGGVGTSYEQYFGPGTRLTVT.

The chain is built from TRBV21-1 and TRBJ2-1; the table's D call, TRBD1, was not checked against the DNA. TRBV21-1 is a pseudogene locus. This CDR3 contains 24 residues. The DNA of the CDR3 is TGTGCCAGCAGCAATCCCATGAACAGGGGTCACTTGACGATTAGCGGGACCTCCTACAATGAGCAGTTCTTC. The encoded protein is CASSNPMNRGHLTISGTSYNEQFF.

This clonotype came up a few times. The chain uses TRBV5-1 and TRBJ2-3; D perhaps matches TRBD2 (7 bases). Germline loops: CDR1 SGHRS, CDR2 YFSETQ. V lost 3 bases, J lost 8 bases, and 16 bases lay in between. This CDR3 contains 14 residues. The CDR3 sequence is CASSSGGVDGTQYF. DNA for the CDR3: TGCGCCAGCAGCTCGGGGGGCGTGGACGGTACGCAGTATTTT. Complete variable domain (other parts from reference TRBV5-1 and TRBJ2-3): KAGVTQTPRYLIKTRGQQVTLSCSPISGHRSVSWYQQTPGQGLQFLFEYFSETQRNKGNFPGRFSGRQFSNSRSEMNVSTLELGDSALYLCASSSGGVDGTQYFGPGTRLTVL.

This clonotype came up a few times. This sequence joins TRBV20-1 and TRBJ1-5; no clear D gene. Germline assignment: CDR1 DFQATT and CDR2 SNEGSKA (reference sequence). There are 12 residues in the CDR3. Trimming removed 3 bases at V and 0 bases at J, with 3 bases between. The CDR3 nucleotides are TGCAGTGCTAGTGATAGCAATCAGCCCCAGCATTTT. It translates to CSASDSNQPQHF.

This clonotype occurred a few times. The CDR3 reads CASSNRQNTEAFF. The CDR3, as DNA: TGTGCCAGCAGCAACCGGCAGAACACTGAAGCTTTCTTT. The rearrangement joins TRBV21-1 to TRBJ1-1. TRBV21-1 is noted as a pseudogene. The CDR3 contains 13 residues.

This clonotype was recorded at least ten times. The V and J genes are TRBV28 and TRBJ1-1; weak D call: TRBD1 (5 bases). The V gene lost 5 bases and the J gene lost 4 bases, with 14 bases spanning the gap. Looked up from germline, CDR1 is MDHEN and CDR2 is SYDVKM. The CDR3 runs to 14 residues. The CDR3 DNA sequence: TGTGCCAGCAGTCAGGGCCCCGCGGGCACTGAAGCTTTCTTT. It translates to CASSQGPAGTEAFF.

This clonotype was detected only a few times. The CDR3 loop reads CASSPHPQVPTYEQYF. CDR3 sequence (DNA): TGTGCCAGCAGCCCCCACCCCCAGGTTCCAACCTACGAGCAGTACTTC. The chain recombines TRBV9 with TRBJ2-7; D not certain. This CDR3 comprises 16 residues. The germline CDR1 and CDR2 sequences are SGDLS and YYNGEE. Trimming cost V 4 bases and J 2 bases, with 19 bases left between them.

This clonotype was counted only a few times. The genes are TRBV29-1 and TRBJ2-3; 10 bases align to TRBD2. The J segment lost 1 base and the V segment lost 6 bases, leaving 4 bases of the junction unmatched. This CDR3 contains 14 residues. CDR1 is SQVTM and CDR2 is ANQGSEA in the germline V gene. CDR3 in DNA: TGCAGCGTGGCAACTAGCGGGGGCACAGATACGCAGTATTTT. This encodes CSVATSGGTDTQYF.

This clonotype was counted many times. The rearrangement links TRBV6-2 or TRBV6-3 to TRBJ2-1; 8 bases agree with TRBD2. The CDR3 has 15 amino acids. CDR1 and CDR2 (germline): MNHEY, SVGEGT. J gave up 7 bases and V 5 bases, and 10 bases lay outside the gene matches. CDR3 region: CASSTKGLVKNEQFF. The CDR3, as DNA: TGTGCCAGCAGTACTAAGGGACTAGTAAAAAATGAGCAGTTCTTC.

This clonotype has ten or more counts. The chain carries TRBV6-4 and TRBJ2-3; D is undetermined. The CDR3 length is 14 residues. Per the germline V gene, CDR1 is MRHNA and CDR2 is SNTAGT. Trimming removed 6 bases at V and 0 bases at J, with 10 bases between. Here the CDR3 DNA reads TGTGCCAGCAGACCCCAAGCGAGCACAGATACGCAGTATTTT. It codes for CASRPQASTDTQYF.